The 10 T cell receptor beta chains given below trace back to one sample, sequenced in a study of blood T cell repertoires in COVID-19. Data came from immunoSEQ multiplex PCR; TCRdb stores just in-frame clones and leaves some out. The sample consists of a few hundred thousand clones, approximately 80% of them appearing once. Source material: PBMCs or T cells enriched from blood (not recorded which). The source is a woman aged 40 to 50 with acute COVID-19.

This chain links TRBV6-4 with TRBJ2-1; 7 bases fit TRBD2. CDR3 size: 14 residues. Germline values: CDR1 MRHNA, CDR2 SNTAGT. The V segment lost 5 bases and the J segment 5 bases; nucleotides outside the gene matches: 6. In DNA form, the CDR3 reads TGTGCCAGCAGTTACACTAGCGCCAACAATGAGCAGTTCTTC. The encoded protein is CASSYTSANNEQFF.

The chain has TRBV18 and TRBJ2-6; possible D gene TRBD2, 7 bases. From germline, CDR1 is KGHSH and CDR2 LQKENI. The ends were cut back, 3 bases at V and 3 bases at J, with 15 bases in the middle. The CDR3 totals 17 residues. The CDR3: CASSPPAGARGANVLTF. CDR3 DNA: TGTGCCAGCTCACCTCCGGCGGGGGCGCGTGGGGCCAACGTCCTGACTTTC.

The V and J genes are TRBV19 and TRBJ1-2; 7 positions match TRBD1. The CDR3 extends over 17 amino acids. Trimming took 5 bases from V and 4 from J; bases not matched to a gene: 16. Germline V gives CDR1 LNHDA, CDR2 SQIVND (reference sequence). DNA of the CDR3: TGTGCCAGTAGTGGAGGCCCCCGGGACAGATTTCTCTATGGCTACACCTTC. Its translation is CASSGGPRDRFLYGYTF.

Only a few counts were recorded for this clone. The chain employs TRBV11-1 and TRBJ2-2, with 8 bases that match TRBD2. This CDR3 comprises 14 residues. Trimming at V came to 8 bases and at J to 4 bases, leaving 6 bases not matched to a gene. Germline CDR1 reads SGHAT; CDR2 reads FQDESV (reference sequence). The CDR3 loop reads CASRRAGVTGELFF. DNA of the CDR3: TGTGCCAGCCGGAGAGCGGGAGTCACCGGGGAGCTGTTTTTT. Drawing the rest from reference TRBV11-1 and TRBJ2-2, the complete variable domain is EAEVAQSPRYKITEKSQAVAFWCDPISGHATLYWYRQILGQGPELLVQFQDESVVDDSQLPKDRFSAERLKGVDSTLKIQPAELGDSAMYLCASRRAGVTGELFFGEGSRLTVL.

The rearrangement joins TRBV18 to TRBJ2-1; 15 bases fit TRBD2. The J segment lost 0 bases and the V segment lost 4 bases, leaving 10 bases of the junction unmatched. CDR3 length: 20 amino acids. In germline, CDR1 is KGHSH, CDR2 LQKENI. This CDR3 is CASSHGGTSGRQSSYNEQFF. CDR3 DNA: TGTGCCAGCTCACACGGGGGGACTAGCGGGAGGCAGAGCTCCTACAATGAGCAGTTCTTC.

A single count supports this clone. The chain links TRBV7-9 to TRBJ1-5; 7 nucleotides agree with TRBD1. Germline CDR1 and CDR2: SEHNR and FQNEAQ (reference sequence). V dropped 1 base and J dropped 4; count of bases not matched to a gene: 1. CDR3 length equals 14 residues. The CDR3 region has the DNA TGTGCCAGCAGCTTAGAACAGGGGAATCAGCCCCAGCATTTT. Translated: CASSLEQGNQPQHF.

This sequence joins TRBV24-1 and TRBJ2-5; the D is unclear. The CDR3 has 12 residues. Germline CDR1 reads KGHDR; CDR2 reads SFDVKD. V was cut by 4 bases and J by 5 bases, with 7 bases left in between. DNA for the CDR3: TGTGCCACCAGTGACCCCAGGGAGACCCAGTACTTC. Its translation is CATSDPRETQYF.

The chain combines TRBV6-5 with TRBJ2-5; 7 bases line up with TRBD1. Germline V gene lookup returns CDR1 MNHEY and CDR2 SVGAGI. The CDR3 runs 14 residues. J gave up 9 bases and V 6 bases, and 13 bases lay outside the gene matches. DNA of the CDR3: TGTGCCAGCAGCCTCCGAGGGACAGCCCCGGCCCAGTACTTC. Amino acids: CASSLRGTAPAQYF.

The chain combines TRBV6-5 with TRBJ1-1; tentative D call: TRBD1 (5 bases). Per germline, CDR1 MNHEY and CDR2 SVGAGI. CDR3 length: 15 amino acids. V lost 7 bases, J lost 1 base, and 16 bases lay in between. In DNA, the CDR3 is TGTGCCAGCAAGATCGATGGGGCCCCGAACACTGAAGCTTTCTTT. This translates into CASKIDGAPNTEAFF.

The CDR3 loop is CASSLAGPRDSPLHF. The CDR3 DNA reads as TGTGCCAGCAGTTTAGCCGGGCCGAGGGATTCACCCCTCCACTTT. The genes are TRBV27 and TRBJ1-6; D ambiguous. The ends were cut back, 2 bases at V and 8 bases at J, with 13 bases in the middle. Looked up from germline, CDR1 is MNHEY and CDR2 is SMNVEV (reference sequence). CDR3 length equals 15 residues.